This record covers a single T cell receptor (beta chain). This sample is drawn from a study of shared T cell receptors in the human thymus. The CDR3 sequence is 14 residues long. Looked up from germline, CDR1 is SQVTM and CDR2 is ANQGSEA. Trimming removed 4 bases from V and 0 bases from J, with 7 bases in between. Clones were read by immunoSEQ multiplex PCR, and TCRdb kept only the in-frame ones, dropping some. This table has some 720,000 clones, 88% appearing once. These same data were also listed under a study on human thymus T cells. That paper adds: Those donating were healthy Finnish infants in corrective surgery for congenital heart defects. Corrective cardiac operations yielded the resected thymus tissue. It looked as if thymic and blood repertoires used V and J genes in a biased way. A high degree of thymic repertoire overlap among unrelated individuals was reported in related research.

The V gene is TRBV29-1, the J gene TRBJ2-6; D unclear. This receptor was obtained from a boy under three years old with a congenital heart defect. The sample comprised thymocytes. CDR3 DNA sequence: TGCAGCGTTGGTGAGTTCTCTGGGGCCAACGTCCTGACTTTC. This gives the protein CSVGEFSGANVLTF. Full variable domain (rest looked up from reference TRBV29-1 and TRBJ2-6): SAVISQKPSRDICQRGTSLTIQCQVDSQVTMMFWYRQQPGQSLTLIATANQGSEATYESGFVIDKFPISRPNLTFSTLTVSNMSPEDSSIYLCSVGEFSGANVLTFGAGSRLTVL.